This T cell receptor beta chain was recorded in a study of blood T cells in healthy people across ages. The study's findings and limits: Both higher diversity and more naive CD4+ cells marked long-lived donors when set against aged donors.

Germline V gives CDR1 LGHNA, CDR2 YSLEER. The CDR3 extends over 16 amino acids. The V gene end was trimmed by 4 bases and the J gene end by 4 bases; junction bases not matched to a gene: 8. Concerning this clonotype: Its antigen is unknown.

For the second PCR, which ran for roughly 6 to 11 cycles, a sample-barcoded 5' primer and a J-beta primer mix were used. TCRdb processed the 5' RACE reads anew with MiXCR; each CDR3 protein has one entry. Here the sample spans 1.5 million to 2 million distinct CDR3 sequences, just under 50% being singletons. This clonotype originated in a woman in her thirties or forties in good health. The V gene is TRBV4-3, the J gene TRBJ1-1, with 11 nucleotides matching TRBD1. The material sequenced was blood. CDR3 loop: CASSPTPGTGGTEAFF. As DNA, the CDR3 is TGCGCCAGCAGCCCTACTCCGGGGACAGGGGGCACTGAAGCTTTCTTT.